This TCR beta chain is from a study of cytomegalovirus exposure and HLA in healthy donors. On the study more broadly: Previous work identified 95 million to 120 million unique TCR beta sequences from around 200 million T cells.

The CDR3 length is 17 residues. V was clipped by 0 bases and J by 2 bases; unmatched bases: 6. The V gene's germline CDR1 is LGHNA and CDR2 YNFKEQ. General study points: Several of the most significant clusters were apparently associated with common viral pathogens in a later analysis. In a later analysis, donors in an Asian-associated ancestry cluster reportedly had fewer N-insertions in productive TCRs than the cohort mean.

As to this clone: The antigen is unknown.

PCR involved 60 Vbeta and 13 Jbeta primers. Clones were sequenced by immunoSEQ multiplex PCR, and TCRdb holds only the in-frame ones, with some missing. Among over 150,000 clones listed, 80% to 85% were seen once. This chain joins TRBV4-2 and TRBJ2-1; TRBD2 matches 8 bases. The origin of this receptor is a male donor in good health and CMV-seronegative. The specimen sequenced was PBMCs. The chain's CDR3 is CASSQDIGGAPYNEQFF. The CDR3 DNA is TGTGCCAGCAGCCAAGATATCGGGGGGGCCCCCTACAATGAGCAGTTCTTC.